The rows below give T cell receptor beta chains drawn from one sample of a study of beta chain features in type 1 diabetes. Repertoires were generated with immunoSEQ multiplex PCR, while TCRdb's copy carries only in-frame clones and drops some. This sample yields about 360,000 clones, of which approximately 12% are seen a single time; more than 0.015% belongs to the top ten. Sequences were obtained from naive CD4+ T cells from blood. The receptors here all came from a man younger than 35 in good health. Both conserved end residues are part of each CDR3. D genes are given only for firm matches. Where a row states a size, it is once, few, many or the class of an expanded clone; other rows omit it.

V gene,D gene,clone size,J gene,CDR3 DNA,CDR3 protein
TRBV30,-,few,TRBJ1-2,TGTGCCTGGAGTGTACGAGGGGGAGGGGGGTATGGCTACACCTTC,CAWSVRGGGGYGYTF
TRBV7-3,TRBD1,-,TRBJ2-6,TGTGCCAGCAGCAGAAGGACAGGGGGAGTGGCTGGGGCCAACGTCCTGACTTTC,CASSRRTGGVAGANVLTF
TRBV4-1,TRBD2,-,TRBJ2-7,TGCGCCAGCAGCCAGGGGACTAGCGGGAGTCGCGAGCAGTACTTC,CASSQGTSGSREQYF
TRBV7-8,-,few,TRBJ1-5,TGTGCCAGCAGCTTCATAGGGGGTCAGCCCCAGCATTTT,CASSFIGGQPQHF
TRBV6-6,-,few,TRBJ2-2,TGTGCCAGCAGTCAATCTGGTTACTCCGGGGAGCTGTTTTTT,CASSQSGYSGELFF
TRBV18,-,-,TRBJ2-7,TGTGCCAGCTCACCCCGCGTCACAGGGATTGGCGAGCAGTACTTC,CASSPRVTGIGEQYF
TRBV9,-,-,TRBJ1-2,TGTGCCAGCAGCGTAGCTACGGGAGGATATGGCTACACCTTC,CASSVATGGYGYTF
TRBV30,TRBD2,few,TRBJ2-2,TGTGCCTGGAGTGCCCCGAGGCGGGGGAGAACCGGGGAGCTGTTTTTT,CAWSAPRRGRTGELFF
TRBV18,TRBD1,-,TRBJ1-2,TGTGCCAGCTCACCATCCACAGGGGGCGCTTCCTATGGCTACACCTTC,CASSPSTGGASYGYTF
TRBV9,-,-,TRBJ2-6,TGTGCCAGTTCTCCGAGCACGGGGGCCAACGTCCTGACTTTC,CASSPSTGANVLTF
TRBV15,TRBD2,-,TRBJ2-3,TGTGCCACCAGCAAGGGGCTAGCGGGACTCACAGATACGCAGTATTTT,CATSKGLAGLTDTQYF
TRBV4-1,TRBD2,few,TRBJ2-1,TGCGCCAGCAGCCAAGATCTCCCGGGACTAGCGAACAATGAGCAGTTCTTC,CASSQDLPGLANNEQFF
TRBV7-6,TRBD1,-,TRBJ1-4,TGTGCCAGCAGCGAAGGACAGGTTTCCTGGCTGTTTTTT,CASSEGQVSWLFF
TRBV7-9,-,few,TRBJ1-1,TGTGCCAGCAGTTTAAAGCTTCTGGCGGACACTGAAGCTTTCTTT,CASSLKLLADTEAFF
TRBV6-5,-,-,TRBJ2-5,TGTGCCTCTCAGCCGGGACAACAAGAGACCCAGTACTTC,CASQPGQQETQYF
TRBV30,TRBD1,few,TRBJ1-4,TGTGCCTGTACCCTCACAGGGGCGCCTAATGAAAAACTGTTTTTT,CACTLTGAPNEKLFF
TRBV18,-,few,TRBJ2-5,TGTGCCAGCTCACCAGGCGGCCTACAAGAGACCCAGTACTTC,CASSPGGLQETQYF
TRBV27,TRBD1,few,TRBJ2-3,TGTGCCAGCAGTAGGGGACAGGGATGGTCGCTGCGCACAGATACGCAGTATTTT,CASSRGQGWSLRTDTQYF
TRBV6-5,-,few,TRBJ2-7,TGTGCCAGCAGTTACTCCAAAGAGTACGAGCAGTACTTC,CASSYSKEYEQYF
TRBV30,TRBD2,-,TRBJ2-7,TGTGCCTGGAGTGTAAAGACTAGCGGAAGACATTACGAGCAGTACTTC,CAWSVKTSGRHYEQYF
TRBV28,-,-,TRBJ1-2,TGTGCCAGCACCACTTCGGGCGCAGGGCGGTATGGCTACACCTTC,CASTTSGAGRYGYTF
TRBV25-1,TRBD1,few,TRBJ1-2,TGTGCCAGCAGGAAGGGGACAGGGGTCTATGGCTACACCTTC,CASRKGTGVYGYTF
TRBV7-9,TRBD1,few,TRBJ1-6,TGTGCCAGCAGCCTCGGGACAGGTCCGGCACCCCTCCACTTT,CASSLGTGPAPLHF
TRBV7-2,-,few,TRBJ1-2,TGTGCCAGCAGCTTAGAGAGGAACCCTAACTATGGCTACACCTTC,CASSLERNPNYGYTF
TRBV4-1,-,-,TRBJ2-1,TGCGCCAGCAGCCAAAGCCGGGTTTCCTACAATGAGCAGTTCTTC,CASSQSRVSYNEQFF